A selection of T cell receptor beta chains follows, all from one sample in a study of blood T cell repertoires in COVID-19. Profiled with immunoSEQ multiplex PCR; TCRdb holds only in-frame clones, not every one. This repertoire shows approximately 220,000 clones, around four fifths found once; its top ten account for 5% to 6.5%. The sequenced material came from peripheral blood. The origin of the receptors is a woman in her fifties or sixties who had recovered from COVID-19. CDR3s include the opening cysteine and the closing phenylalanine or tryptophan. A D gene is named only where the DNA matches it firmly. Expanded clones get a size class; other rows say once, few or many, or leave the size out.

-	TRBV2	-	TRBJ2-7	TGTGCCAGCAGGCGGGGAGCCTACGAGCAGTACTTC	CASRRGAYEQYF
-	TRBV30	TRBD2	TRBJ2-1	TGTGCCTGGAGTGTTCTAGCGGGGTACAATGAGCAGTTCTTC	CAWSVLAGYNEQFF
-	TRBV7-5	-	TRBJ1-3	TGTGCCAGAAGCTTAGGGCGAAACAGGGCCCACTCTGGAAACACCATATATTTT	CARSLGRNRAHSGNTIYF
-	TRBV11-2	-	TRBJ2-1	TGTGCCAGCAGCTTAGACAGGGATAATGAGCAGTTCTTC	CASSLDRDNEQFF
-	TRBV6-5	-	TRBJ1-3	TGTGCCAGCTTTCTTGGAAACACCATATATTTT	CASFLGNTIYF
-	TRBV4-3	TRBD2	TRBJ2-7	TGCGCCAGCAGCCAAGATCAGACTAGCGGGACAAAGGACTTC	CASSQDQTSGTKDF
-	TRBV19	-	TRBJ1-5	TGTGCCAGTAGTAAGTACGGGTTCCCTTCGTCGGCCCAGCATTTT	CASSKYGFPSSAQHF
once	TRBV9	TRBD2	TRBJ2-3	TGTGCCAGCAGCGAGTCAGCGGGGGGGCTCGGAGATACGCAGTATTTT	CASSESAGGLGDTQYF
-	TRBV19	-	TRBJ1-6	TGTGCCACCTCAGAGCAGGGGCGCAATTCACCCCTCCACTTT	CATSEQGRNSPLHF
-	TRBV20-1	TRBD2	TRBJ2-7	TGCAGTGCTAGTCTAGCGGGGCGCGAGCAGTACTTC	CSASLAGREQYF
-	TRBV29-1	-	TRBJ2-7	TGCAGCGTTGAAGCAGGGACCTACGAGCAGTACTTC	CSVEAGTYEQYF
-	TRBV4-1	-	TRBJ2-5	TGCGCCAGCAGCCAAGATGTTATCCGGGGGGAGACCCAGTACTTC	CASSQDVIRGETQYF
-	TRBV10-3	TRBD2	TRBJ2-7	TGTGCCATCAGTGAGTCGAGGGCGGGGGGGCTCTACGAGCAGTACTTC	CAISESRAGGLYEQYF
once	TRBV9	-	TRBJ2-2	TGTGCCAGCAGCCTTGCAGCGAACACCGGGGAGCTGTTTTTT	CASSLAANTGELFF
-	TRBV5-4	TRBD1	TRBJ2-1	TGTGCCAGCAGCACGGGACAGGGGAAAACAATTCTTGAGCAGTTCTTC	CASSTGQGKTILEQFF
-	TRBV5-1	TRBD2	TRBJ2-1	TGCGCCAGCAGCCCGGGACTAGTCGGGAATGAGCAGTTCTTC	CASSPGLVGNEQFF
-	TRBV5-1	TRBD2	TRBJ2-4	TGCGCCAGCAGCCCCAGGGACGGGAGGGGGAACATTCAGTACTTC	CASSPRDGRGNIQYF
-	TRBV10-3	-	TRBJ1-2	TGTGCCATCAGTGAGGGGGCGCGTGGCTACACCTTC	CAISEGARGYTF